These 9 T cell receptor beta chains came from one sample sequenced in a study of blood T cells in healthy people across ages. A second PCR, run for about 7 to 11 cycles, used a sample-barcoded 5' primer plus a J-beta primer mix. TCRdb fed the 5' RACE reads into MiXCR, producing one record per CDR3 protein. The data contain over 1,500,000 distinct CDR3 sequences, more than 35% of them singletons. Sequenced sample: blood. These TCRs come from a human donor in good health.

V and J are TRBV10-3 and TRBJ1-2; the match to TRBD1 covers 7 bases. This CDR3 region has 14 residues. V lost 9 bases and J lost 7; bases outside the gene matches: 14. From germline, CDR1 is ENHRY and CDR2 SYGVKD. The chain's CDR3 is CAMQVNRGSSGYTF. The CDR3 DNA reads TGTGCCATGCAGGTGAACAGGGGCAGTTCTGGCTACACCTTC.

This clonotype appeared a few times. V usage is TRBV5-1 and J usage is TRBJ2-1; D is perhaps TRBD2 (5 bases). Germline CDR1 SGHRS, CDR2 YFSETQ. The V gene lost 4 bases and the J gene lost 4 bases, with 12 bases spanning the gap. This CDR3 has 14 residues. The CDR3 spells CASSPGVVYNEQFF. The CDR3, as DNA: TGCGCCAGCAGCCCCGGGGTGGTATACAATGAGCAGTTCTTC.

J is TRBJ2-3 and V is TRBV11-2, with 14 nucleotides matching TRBD2. The CDR3 extends over 19 amino acids. V gave up 5 bases and J gave up 0 bases; unmatched junction bases: 10. CDR1 and CDR2 (germline): SGHAT, FQNNGV. The CDR3 DNA is TGTGCCAGCAGCCCGGGACTAGCGGGGGCCCGTGCTAGCACAGATACGCAGTATTTT. This sequence encodes CASSPGLAGARASTDTQYF.

Of note for this clonotype: At one of its ends the junction is not consistent with the germline gene, which may arise from a read error. The chain has TRBV20-1 and TRBJ2-1; D possibly corresponds to TRBD2 (6 bases). The CDR3 loop spans 16 amino acids. CDR1 and CDR2 from the germline V gene are DFQATT and SNEGSKA (reference sequence). For the CDR3, the DNA is TGCAGTGCTAGTTTAGCGGTACCGAGCTCCTGCAATGAGCAGTTCTTC. The encoded protein is CSASLAVPSSCNEQFF.

Notes on this clonotype: Likely a read error: the CDR3 ends without its conserved phenylalanine or tryptophan. The chain is built from TRBV29-1 and TRBJ2-1; 10 bases agree with TRBD1. CDR3 size: 13 residues. The trim removed 7 bases at V and 4 bases at J, leaving 4 bases unmatched. Germline V gives CDR1 SQVTM, CDR2 ANQGSEA. CDR3 coding DNA: TGCAGCGGGGACAGGGGAGGGTACAATGAGCAGTTCGTC. Its translation: CSGDRGGYNEQFV.

The rearrangement joins TRBV9 to TRBJ2-5, with 9 bases that match TRBD1. The CDR3 covers 17 residues. Losses at the gene ends were 3 bases for V and 3 bases for J; bases not matched to a gene: 12. Looked up from germline, CDR1 is SGDLS and CDR2 is YYNGEE. CDR3 in DNA: TGTGCCAGCAGCGATCACCTTGGGGGACAGGGAGAAGAGACCCAGTACTTC. The encoded protein is CASSDHLGGQGEETQYF.

This clonotype came up once. The CDR3 reads CASSSRDMYYGYTF. The CDR3 DNA is TGTGCCAGCAGCTCCAGGGATATGTACTATGGCTACACCTTC. The chain combines TRBV28 with TRBJ1-2; TRBD1 might be the D (5 bases). The CDR3 extends over 14 amino acids. V was trimmed by 6 bases and J by 3 bases, leaving 14 bases between them. Germline CDR1 MDHEN, CDR2 SYDVKM.

This clonotype was observed once. The chain recombines TRBV6-5 with TRBJ1-1; D may be TRBD1 (6 bases). The ends were cut back, 8 bases at V and 3 bases at J, with 16 bases in the middle. CDR1 is MNHEY and CDR2 is SVGAGI in the germline V gene. The CDR3 extends over 14 amino acids. Written as DNA, the CDR3 is TGTGCCAGCGGGGGCTTCCTTACGGACACTGAAGCTTTCTTT. As protein: CASGGFLTDTEAFF.

On this clonotype: Sequence at one end of the junction differs from germline and may be a read error. The J gene is TRBJ2-1, the V gene TRBV7-9, with no clear D. From germline, CDR1 is SEHNR and CDR2 FQNEAQ (reference sequence). The CDR3 is 12 amino acids. The CDR3 loop reads CANSSKYNEQFF. The CDR3 DNA follows: TGTGCCAACAGCTCCAAATACAATGAGCAGTTCTTC.